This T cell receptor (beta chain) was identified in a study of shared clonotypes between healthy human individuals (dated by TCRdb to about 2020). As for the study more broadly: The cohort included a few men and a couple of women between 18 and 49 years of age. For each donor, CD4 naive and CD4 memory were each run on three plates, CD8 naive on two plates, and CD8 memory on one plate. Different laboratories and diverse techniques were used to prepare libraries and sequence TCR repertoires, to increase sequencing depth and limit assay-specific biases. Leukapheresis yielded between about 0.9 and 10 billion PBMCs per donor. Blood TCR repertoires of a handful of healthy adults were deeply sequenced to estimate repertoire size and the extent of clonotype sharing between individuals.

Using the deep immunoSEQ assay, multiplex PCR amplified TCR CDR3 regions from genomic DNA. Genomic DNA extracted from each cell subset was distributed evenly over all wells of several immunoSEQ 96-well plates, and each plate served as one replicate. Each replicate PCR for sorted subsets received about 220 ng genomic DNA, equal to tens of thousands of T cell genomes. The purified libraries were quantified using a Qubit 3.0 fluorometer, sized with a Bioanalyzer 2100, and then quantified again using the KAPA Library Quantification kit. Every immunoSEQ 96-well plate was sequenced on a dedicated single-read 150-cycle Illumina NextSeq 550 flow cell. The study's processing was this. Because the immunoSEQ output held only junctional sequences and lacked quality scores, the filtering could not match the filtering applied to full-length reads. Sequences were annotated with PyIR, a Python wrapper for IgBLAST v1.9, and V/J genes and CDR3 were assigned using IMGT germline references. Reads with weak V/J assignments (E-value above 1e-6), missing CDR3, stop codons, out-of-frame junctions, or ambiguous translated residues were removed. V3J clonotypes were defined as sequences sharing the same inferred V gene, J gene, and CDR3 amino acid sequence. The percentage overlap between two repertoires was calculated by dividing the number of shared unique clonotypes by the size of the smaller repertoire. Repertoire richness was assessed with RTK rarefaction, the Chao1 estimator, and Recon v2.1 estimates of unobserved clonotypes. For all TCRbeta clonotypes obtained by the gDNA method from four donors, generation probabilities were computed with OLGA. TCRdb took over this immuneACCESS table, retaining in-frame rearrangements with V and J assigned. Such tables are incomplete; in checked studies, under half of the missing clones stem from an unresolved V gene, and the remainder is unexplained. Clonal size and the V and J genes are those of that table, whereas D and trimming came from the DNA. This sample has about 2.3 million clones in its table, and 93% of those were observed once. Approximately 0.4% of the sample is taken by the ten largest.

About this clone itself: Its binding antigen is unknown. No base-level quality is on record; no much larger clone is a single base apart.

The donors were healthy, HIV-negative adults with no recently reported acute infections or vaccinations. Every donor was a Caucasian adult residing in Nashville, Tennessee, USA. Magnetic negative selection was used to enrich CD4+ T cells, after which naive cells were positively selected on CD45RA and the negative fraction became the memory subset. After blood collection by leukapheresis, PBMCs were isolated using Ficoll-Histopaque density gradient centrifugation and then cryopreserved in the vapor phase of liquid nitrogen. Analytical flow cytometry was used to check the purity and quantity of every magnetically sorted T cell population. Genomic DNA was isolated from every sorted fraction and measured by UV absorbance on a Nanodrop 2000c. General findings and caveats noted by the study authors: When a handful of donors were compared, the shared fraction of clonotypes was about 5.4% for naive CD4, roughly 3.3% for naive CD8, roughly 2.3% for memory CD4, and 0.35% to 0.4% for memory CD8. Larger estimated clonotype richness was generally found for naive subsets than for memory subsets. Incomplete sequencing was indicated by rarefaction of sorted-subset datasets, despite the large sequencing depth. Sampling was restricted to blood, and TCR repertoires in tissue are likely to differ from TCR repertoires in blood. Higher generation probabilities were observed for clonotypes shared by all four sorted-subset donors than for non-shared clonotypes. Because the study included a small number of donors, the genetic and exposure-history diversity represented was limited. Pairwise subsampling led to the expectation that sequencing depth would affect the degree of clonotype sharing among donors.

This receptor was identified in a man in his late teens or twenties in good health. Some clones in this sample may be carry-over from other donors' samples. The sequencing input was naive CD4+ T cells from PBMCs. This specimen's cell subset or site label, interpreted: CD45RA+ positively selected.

The nucleotide sequence is given as TGCGCCAGCAGTGACGCGGGAGTTAAGAATGAGCAGTTCTTC. Translated, this gives CASSDAGVKNEQFF. This sequence uses TRBV10-1 and TRBJ2-1; 7 central bases correspond to TRBD2. Its CDR3 holds 14 amino acids, cysteine through phenylalanine. Kept here is only the CDR3 DNA, which spans 42 bases and is read in frame from base 1. CDR1 and CDR2 are drawn from the germline V gene (reference sequence): WNHNN, SYGVQD. V is pruned by 3 bases and J by 7 bases, leaving 6 bases of the junction without a gene match.